This TCR beta chain was captured in a study of blood T cell repertoires in COVID-19. Study-level information: Samples came from the United States, Italy and Spain, spanning acute and convalescent COVID-19. Sources were T cells, B-cell-depleted T cells, or PBMCs; the material itself was cDNA or gDNA.

This CDR3 is 17 amino acids long. V lost 5 bases and J lost 4; bases outside the gene matches: 11. Germline V gene sequence: CDR1 SSHAT, CDR2 FNYEAQ (reference sequence). Under the authors' procedure: From reference gene primer amplification, estimates of nucleated cell counts were derived. TCRdb keeps only in-frame clones here, not all; method: immunoSEQ multiplex PCR. The V and J calls and clone size were taken over from that table, and D and trimming were inferred from the DNA. Of about 200,000 clones listed, just under 85% were seen once; the top ten hold 6.5% to 8.5%. The chain links TRBV7-7 to TRBJ2-5, with TRBD1 matching 12 bases. Sequenced input: peripheral blood. The TCR comes from a human donor with acute or convalescent COVID-19. The donor label of this sample is uncertain. CDR3 loop: CASSRGGGTGGRETQYF. DNA for the CDR3: TGTGCCAGCAGCCGAGGCGGTGGGACAGGGGGCAGAGAGACCCAGTACTTC.